The 14 T cell receptor beta chains below were found in one sample sequenced in a study of Tregs in tolerant kidney transplant recipients. Mixed chimerism was transient after nonmyeloablative marrow transplants from related graft donors. The method was immunoSEQ multiplex PCR; TCRdb's version includes in-frame clones alone and lacks a portion of them. The repertoire holds approximately 90,000 clones, with more than 85% as singletons. Material: CD4+ T cells from blood (PBMCs), obtained 12 months after the transplant. The receptor set was obtained from a human patient who received a combined kidney and bone marrow transplant. Some T cells here may be from the graft donor.

The rearrangement links TRBV5-1 to TRBJ1-2; D is uncertain. Trimming stripped 4 bases from V and 6 bases from J, with 13 bases between. This CDR3 region has 13 residues. Germline CDR1 is SGHRS and CDR2 is YFSETQ. The CDR3, as DNA: TGCGCCAGCAGCCGGAGGGAAGTGGATGGCTACACCTTC. Translating it yields CASSRREVDGYTF.

The chain joins TRBV5-1 to TRBJ2-5; 8 bases are shared with TRBD1. The germline V gene has CDR1 SGHRS and CDR2 YFSETQ. The CDR3 runs 14 residues. V dropped 2 bases and J dropped 0; count of bases not matched to a gene: 0. Written as DNA, the CDR3 is TGCGCCAGCAGCTTACAGGGGGACCAAGAGACCCAGTACTTC. Protein: CASSLQGDQETQYF.

The chain is built from TRBV7-2 and TRBJ2-7; tentatively, D is TRBD2 (6 bases). V was pared by 1 base and J by 3 bases, with 10 bases between. Germline V lookup: CDR1 SGHTA, CDR2 FQGNSA. The CDR3 sequence is 14 residues long. The CDR3 nucleotides read TGTGCCAGCAGCTTAGGGAAGGACTACTACGAGCAGTACTTC. Protein product: CASSLGKDYYEQYF. The full variable domain, with the rest looked up from reference TRBV7-2 and TRBJ2-7, is GAGVSQSPSNKVTEKGKDVELRCDPISGHTALYWYRQSLGQGLEFLIYFQGNSAPDKSGLPSDRFSAERTGGSVSTLTIQRTQQEDSAVYLCASSLGKDYYEQYFGPGTRLTVT.

The chain links TRBV5-1 to TRBJ2-5; maybe TRBD1 (5 bases). Germline CDR1 and CDR2: SGHRS and YFSETQ. Trimming removed 2 bases from V and 5 bases from J, with 10 bases in between. The CDR3 extends over 13 amino acids. The CDR3 DNA reads as TGCGCCAGCAGCTTTGGGGCGAGTGAGACCCAGTACTTC. Its translation: CASSFGASETQYF.

V usage is TRBV29-1 and J usage is TRBJ2-5; a possible D gene is TRBD2 (6 bases). V lost 6 bases to trimming and J lost 5 bases, with 13 bases between them. The germline V gene has CDR1 SQVTM and CDR2 ANQGSEA. This CDR3 comprises 12 residues. The CDR3 loop reads CSVAPGGETQYF. The CDR3 DNA is TGCAGCGTGGCCCCTGGGGGGGAGACCCAGTACTTC.

This chain joins TRBV7-9 and TRBJ1-2; a possible D gene is TRBD1 (6 bases). The germline CDR1 and CDR2 sequences are SEHNR and FQNEAQ (reference sequence). The ends were cut back, 3 bases at V and 2 bases at J, with 7 bases in the middle. This CDR3 is 13 amino acids long. The CDR3 DNA is TGTGCCAGCAGCTTCGGACAGAACTATGGCTACACCTTC. Its protein product is CASSFGQNYGYTF.

This clone has just one count. This chain joins TRBV5-4 and TRBJ2-1, with D possibly matching TRBD2 (6 bases). V was pared by 0 bases and J by 0 bases, with 13 bases between. There are 17 residues in the CDR3. Looked up from germline, CDR1 is SGHNT and CDR2 is YYREEE (reference sequence). CDR3 loop: CASSLAYGRDSYNEQFF. The CDR3, as DNA: TGTGCCAGCAGCTTGGCTTACGGGAGAGACTCCTACAATGAGCAGTTCTTC.

This rearrangement joins TRBV6-5 to TRBJ1-1; D is uncertain. CDR1 is MNHEY, CDR2 SVGAGI, per germline. V lost 2 bases and J 6 bases, leaving 13 bases between the germline ends. CDR3 size: 14 residues. The CDR3 is CASSYHPSEAEAFF. As DNA, the CDR3 is TGTGCCAGCAGTTACCACCCTTCAGAGGCTGAAGCTTTCTTT.

The chain employs TRBV28 and TRBJ1-3; TRBD1 agrees at 12 bases. CDR3 length equals 17 residues. Germline V gives CDR1 MDHEN, CDR2 SYDVKM. V lost 5 bases to trimming and J lost 0 bases; unmatched junction nucleotides: 5. As DNA, the CDR3 is TGTGCCAGCAGTACCCCGGGACAGGGGGCCTCTGGAAACACCATATATTTT. This sequence encodes CASSTPGQGASGNTIYF.

The rearrangement uses TRBV7-2 and TRBJ2-3; tentatively, D is TRBD1 (7 bases). V was shortened by 5 bases and J by 3 bases, with 15 bases between the two germline ends. This CDR3 comprises 15 residues. Germline V gene sequence: CDR1 SGHTA, CDR2 FQGNSA. DNA for the CDR3: TGTGCCAGCAGCATCCCGACAGGGAGGACAGATACGCAGTATTTT. It is translated as CASSIPTGRTDTQYF.

This chain links TRBV29-1 with TRBJ1-4; a weak D match, TRBD1 (5 bases). Looked up from germline, CDR1 is SQVTM and CDR2 is ANQGSEA. The CDR3 is made up of 12 amino acids. The CDR3 bases are TGCAGTGGGGTCGGGAGCCAGGGAAAACTGTTTTTT. Amino acid sequence: CSGVGSQGKLFF.

The chain combines TRBV11-3 with TRBJ2-3; D is unclear. Deletions cut 3 bases from V and 5 bases from J, with 3 bases between. This CDR3 region has 11 residues. Per the germline V gene, CDR1 is SGHNT and CDR2 is YENEEA. Here the CDR3 DNA reads TGTGCCAGCAGCTTTAAAGATACGCAGTATTTT. It translates to CASSFKDTQYF.

This clone was seen only once. The chain links TRBV5-1 to TRBJ2-1, with D maybe TRBD2 (7 bases). Germline V CDR1 and CDR2: SGHRS, YFSETQ. The CDR3 extends over 16 amino acids. Deletions cut 0 bases from V and 7 bases from J, with 17 bases between. The CDR3: CASSLVAGARRNEQFF. The CDR3, as DNA: TGCGCCAGCAGCTTGGTCGCGGGGGCCCGGAGGAATGAGCAGTTCTTC.

The V call is TRBV19, the J call TRBJ1-1, with D maybe TRBD1 (6 bases). CDR1 is LNHDA, CDR2 SQIVND, per germline (reference sequence). The CDR3 sequence is 14 residues long. With 5 bases removed from V and 0 bases from J, the gap between germline ends came to 10 bases. CDR3 in DNA: TGTGCCAGTAGTTCGGGACACCTGAACACTGAAGCTTTCTTT. Residues: CASSSGHLNTEAFF.